The 18 T cell receptor beta chains given below trace back to one sample, sequenced in a study of read filtering for tumor transcriptome and immune sequencing. Molecular barcoded adaptors covering alpha/delta and beta/gamma chains were used on about 0.4 ug RNA. TCRdb called the reads again in MiXCR, with one record for every CDR3 protein. This table has approximately 150,000 distinct CDR3 sequences, roughly 13% appearing once. Sequencing was carried out using a population of CD138-negative cells sorted from bone marrow. These TCRs come from a donor at least 40 years old with multiple myeloma.

This clonotype was seen more than once but under ten times. This may come from a read error, since a much larger clone is one base off. J is TRBJ2-1 and V is TRBV19; TRBD2 matches 12 bases. Germline loops: CDR1 LNHDA, CDR2 SQIVND (reference sequence). The CDR3 length is 17 residues. CDR3 DNA: TGTGCCACGGGACATCTAGCGGGAGGGCGCTCCTACAAGGAGCAGTTCTTC. Protein: CATGHLAGGRSYKEQFF.

This clonotype appeared many times. CDR3 in amino acids: CASSYFASGAYEQYF. The DNA for the CDR3 is TGTGCCAGCAGTTACTTTGCTAGCGGGGCCTACGAGCAGTACTTC. The chain recombines TRBV6-2 or TRBV6-3 with TRBJ2-7; 9 nucleotides line up with TRBD2. The CDR3 loop spans 15 amino acids. Germline trimming cut 1 base from V and 2 bases from J; bases unmatched to any gene: 3. Germline CDR1 MNHEY, CDR2 SVGEGT.

As to this clonotype: This may be a read error: a much more frequent sequence differs by one nucleotide. The chain couples TRBV27 to TRBJ2-7; D possibly corresponds to TRBD1 (6 bases). The CDR3 consists of 14 residues. Germline V gene data show CDR1 as MNHEY and CDR2 as SMNVEV (reference sequence). In DNA form, the CDR3 reads TGTGCCAGCAGTCGGACAGCCACCCCCTACGAGCGGTACTTC. This codes for CASSRTATPYERYF.

This clonotype was counted at least ten times. The J gene is TRBJ2-1, the V gene TRBV7-6; unclear D gene. Germline-derived CDR1 and CDR2 are SGHVS and FNYEAQ. V lost 5 bases to trimming and J lost 12 bases, with 14 bases between them. The CDR3 consists of 12 residues. The CDR3 loop is CASSRRQDGQFF. The CDR3 DNA reads TGTGCCAGCAGCCGGCGGCAAGATGGGCAGTTCTTC.

This clonotype has a count of ten or more. The chain links TRBV15 to TRBJ1-3, with D perhaps matching TRBD1 (5 bases). Germline loops: CDR1 LNHNV, CDR2 YYDKDF (reference sequence). CDR3 length equals 15 residues. Trimming removed 6 bases at V and 0 bases at J, with 12 bases between. Here the CDR3 reads CATSSTAVSGNTIYF. The CDR3 DNA sequence: TGTGCCACCAGTTCGACAGCCGTCTCTGGAAACACCATATATTTT.

Regarding this clonotype: This may arise from a read error, as a much more abundant clone is one base away. V usage is TRBV7-2 and J usage is TRBJ2-5; tentative D call: TRBD2 (6 bases). The CDR3 spans 14 residues. The germline gives CDR1 SGHTA, CDR2 FQGNSA. DNA of the CDR3: TGTGCCAGCAGCCCAAAATGGTTTCGGGAGACCCAGCACTTC. It yields the protein CASSPKWFRETQHF.

The table lists this clonotype with many counts. This chain links TRBV7-9 with TRBJ2-1, with D perhaps matching TRBD2 (6 bases). The V and J ends lost 6 bases and 0 bases respectively, with 12 bases between them. The CDR3 has 15 residues. CDR1 and CDR2 (germline): SEHNR, FQNEAQ (reference sequence). The CDR3 region has the DNA TGTGCCAGCAGGCCGGACGGGGGCTCCTACAATGAGCAGTTCTTC. This sequence encodes CASRPDGGSYNEQFF.

Of note for this clonotype: A far larger clone is one base from this, pointing to a likely read error. CDR3 DNA sequence: TGTGCCAGCAGCGCAGGGGGACTAGCGGGGCCTGAGGAGCAGTACTTC. Translating gives CASSAGGLAGPEEQYF. The chain couples TRBV7-3 to TRBJ2-7, with 13 bases aligning to TRBD2. The V and J ends lost 5 bases and 7 bases, in that order; junction bases with no gene match: 11. Germline V gives CDR1 SGHTA, CDR2 FQGTGA. CDR3 length: 16 amino acids.

J is TRBJ2-3 and V is TRBV29-1, with 9 bases fitting TRBD2. Germline CDR1 SQVTM, CDR2 ANQGSEA. The CDR3 is 15 amino acids. The V and J ends lost 8 bases and 3 bases, in that order; junction bases with no gene match: 12. The CDR3 loop is CSSIGDSGSTDTQYF. CDR3 nucleotides: TGCAGCTCTATTGGGGATAGCGGGAGTACAGATACGCAGTATTTT.

This clonotype was observed at least ten times. The gene calls are TRBV12-3 or TRBV12-4 and TRBJ2-1, with D perhaps assigned TRBD1 or TRBD2 (5 bases each). The CDR3 totals 15 residues. Trimming stripped 1 base from V and 9 bases from J, with 16 bases between. The CDR3 coding sequence is TGTGCCAGCAGTTTAGGGGGACGAGGTGGGGGTGAGCAGTTCTTC. Translating it yields CASSLGGRGGGEQFF.

This clonotype was picked up many times. This rearrangement joins TRBV10-3 to TRBJ2-3, with D uncertain. The CDR3 spans 14 residues. Germline V CDR1 and CDR2: ENHRY, SYGVKD. Deletions cut 3 bases from V and 4 bases from J, with 11 bases between. CDR3 amino acids: CAISERQLPDTQYF. CDR3 bases: TGTGCCATCAGTGAACGGCAGCTCCCAGATACGCAGTATTTT.

The sample holds many counts of this clonotype. J is TRBJ2-7 and V is TRBV7-6, with 11 nucleotides matching TRBD2. Germline CDR1 reads SGHVS; CDR2 reads FNYEAQ. This CDR3 contains 16 residues. Trimming took 5 bases from V and 3 from J; bases not matched to a gene: 9. CDR3 in DNA: TGTGCCAGCAGCGCCGGGACTAGCGGAGCCTACTACGAGCAGTACTTC. This encodes CASSAGTSGAYYEQYF.

This clonotype was counted only a few times. A much bigger clone sits one base away, suggesting this may be a read error. The chain couples TRBV4-2 to TRBJ2-2; a weak D match, TRBD2 (5 bases). The V gene's germline CDR1 is LGHNA and CDR2 YNFKEQ. CDR3 length equals 13 residues. Written as DNA, the CDR3 is TGTGCCAGCAGCTCAGAGAACACCGGGGAGCCGTTTTTT. This sequence encodes CASSSENTGEPFF.

V and J are TRBV6-2 or TRBV6-3 and TRBJ1-5; TRBD1 might be the D (6 bases). The CDR3 spans 13 residues. Germline V gene data show CDR1 as MNHEY and CDR2 as SVGEGT. The V end was cut by 8 bases, the J end by 6 bases, with 14 bases between. The CDR3 DNA follows: TGTGCCAGCCGGTACAGGGTGGGTCAGCCCCAGCATTTT. Amino acids: CASRYRVGQPQHF.

There are many counts of this clonotype. The V and J genes are TRBV12-3 or TRBV12-4 and TRBJ2-3, with 11 bases fitting TRBD2. V lost 3 bases, J lost 0 bases, and 8 bases stayed unmatched. This CDR3 comprises 18 residues. The CDR3, as DNA: TGTGCCAGCAGTTTCATTCTAGCGGGAGGCTCTAGCACAGATACGCAGTATTTT. Its protein is CASSFILAGGSSTDTQYF.

The chain employs TRBV4-3 and TRBJ2-5; D unresolved. Germline V gene data show CDR1 as LGHNA and CDR2 as YSLEER. CDR3 length equals 14 residues. Trimming stripped 0 bases from V and 5 bases from J, with 10 bases between. The CDR3 nucleotides read TGCGCCAGCAGCCAAGAACAGTTTTCGGAGACCCAGTACTTC. It codes for CASSQEQFSETQYF.

Many counts were recorded for this clonotype. This rearrangement joins TRBV24-1 to TRBJ1-4; TRBD1 matches at 9 bases. Germline V gives CDR1 KGHDR, CDR2 SFDVKD. Trimming cost V 4 bases and J 8 bases; bases outside gene matches: 7. The CDR3 has 15 amino acids. CDR3 bases: TGTGCCACCAGTGAGCTGACAGGGGGTAGAGAAAAACTGTTTTTT. It specifies CATSELTGGREKLFF.

This clonotype was picked up a small number of times. The J gene is TRBJ2-7, the V gene TRBV7-9; maybe TRBD2 (6 bases). The CDR3 length is 15 residues. With 3 bases removed from V and 0 bases from J, the gap between germline ends came to 12 bases. Germline CDR1 SEHNR, CDR2 FQNEAQ (reference sequence). The CDR3 DNA follows: TGTGCCAGCAGCTTTGGGGGACTGAGCTCCTACGAGCAGTACTTC. It specifies CASSFGGLSSYEQYF. Supplemented by reference TRBV7-9 and TRBJ2-7, the full variable domain reads DTGVSQNPRHKITKRGQNVTFRCDPISEHNRLYWYRQTLGQGPEFLTYFQNEAQLEKSRLLSDRFSAERPKGSFSTLEIQRTEQGDSAMYLCASSFGGLSSYEQYFGPGTRLTVT.